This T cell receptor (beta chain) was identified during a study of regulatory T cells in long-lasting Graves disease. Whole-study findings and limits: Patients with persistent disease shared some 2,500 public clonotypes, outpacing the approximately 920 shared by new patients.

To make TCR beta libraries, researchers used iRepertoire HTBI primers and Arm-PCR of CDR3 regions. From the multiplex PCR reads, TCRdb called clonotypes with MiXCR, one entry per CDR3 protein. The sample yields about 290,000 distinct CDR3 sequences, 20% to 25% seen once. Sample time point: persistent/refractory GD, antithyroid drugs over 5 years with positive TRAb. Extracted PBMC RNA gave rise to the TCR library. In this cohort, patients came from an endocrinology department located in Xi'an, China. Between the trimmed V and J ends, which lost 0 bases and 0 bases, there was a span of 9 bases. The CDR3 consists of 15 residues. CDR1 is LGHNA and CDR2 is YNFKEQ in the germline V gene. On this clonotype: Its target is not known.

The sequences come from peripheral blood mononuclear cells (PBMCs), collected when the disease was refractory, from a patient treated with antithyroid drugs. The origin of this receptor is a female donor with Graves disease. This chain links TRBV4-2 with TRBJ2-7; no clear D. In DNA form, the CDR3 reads TGTGCCAGCAGCCAAGAGGGCGGAGCCTCCTACGAGCAGTACTTC. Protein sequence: CASSQEGGASYEQYF.